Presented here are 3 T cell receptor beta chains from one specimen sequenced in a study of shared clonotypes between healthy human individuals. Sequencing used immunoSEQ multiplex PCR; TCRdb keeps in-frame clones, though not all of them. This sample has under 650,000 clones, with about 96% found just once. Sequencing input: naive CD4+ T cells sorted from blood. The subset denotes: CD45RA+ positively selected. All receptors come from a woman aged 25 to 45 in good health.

The CDR3 DNA follows: TGTGCCAGCACTCCTGGGACGCAGGTGGCCTATGGCTACACCTTC. Translating it yields CASTPGTQVAYGYTF. This chain links TRBV5-4 with TRBJ1-2, with a tentative D call TRBD1 (5 bases). Trimming pared 6 bases from V and 4 bases from J, leaving 19 bases between. In germline, CDR1 is SGHNT, CDR2 YYREEE (reference sequence). This CDR3 has 15 residues.

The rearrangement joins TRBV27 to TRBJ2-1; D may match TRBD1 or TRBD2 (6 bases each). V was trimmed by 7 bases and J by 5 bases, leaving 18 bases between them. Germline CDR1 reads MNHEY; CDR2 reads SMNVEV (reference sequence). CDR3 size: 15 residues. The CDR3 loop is CASTIWGASHNEQFF. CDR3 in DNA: TGTGCCAGCACCATCTGGGGGGCATCCCACAATGAGCAGTTCTTC.

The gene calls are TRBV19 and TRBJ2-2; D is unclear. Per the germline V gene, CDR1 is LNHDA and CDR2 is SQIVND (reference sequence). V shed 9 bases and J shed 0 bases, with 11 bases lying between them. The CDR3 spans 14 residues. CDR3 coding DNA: TGTGCCAGCAGAGACGCCTCGAACACCGGGGAGCTGTTTTTT. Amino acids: CASRDASNTGELFF. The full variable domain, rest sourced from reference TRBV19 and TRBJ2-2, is DGGITQSPKYLFRKEGQNVTLSCEQNLNHDAMYWYRQDPGQGLRLIYYSQIVNDFQKGDIAEGYSVSREKKESFPLTVTSAQKNPTAFYLCASRDASNTGELFFGEGSRLTVL.